The clone carrying this T cell receptor beta chain appeared a few times. This record belongs to a study of blood T cell repertoires in COVID-19. Across the whole study: PBMCs, B-cell-depleted T cells, or T cells provided the cDNA or gDNA that made up the material.

Data came from immunoSEQ multiplex PCR; TCRdb stores just in-frame clones and leaves some out. Of some 160,000 clones in the sample, around 79% are singletons; the top ten hold about 8.6%. Material for sequencing was peripheral blood. This clonotype was sampled from a man between 50 and 59 years old with active or convalescent COVID-19.

The DNA for the CDR3 is TGTGCCAGCAGCCAGGACAGGGAAAAGGGTTTATACTCTGGAAACACCATATATTTT. Translated, it gives CASSQDREKGLYSGNTIYF. The rearrangement links TRBV5-6 to TRBJ1-3, with 8 bases matching TRBD1. In germline, CDR1 is SGHDT, CDR2 YYEEEE. After removal of 4 bases from V and 0 bases from J, the junction contained 15 bases not matched to a gene. The CDR3 is made up of 19 amino acids.